This TCR beta chain was recorded in a study of T cell repertoires in cytomegalovirus infection. Study at large: HLA-B-restricted CMV epitopes that are well studied were used alongside recently identified HLA-C-restricted ones. Through public TCR beta signatures, both CMV infection and matching HLA type were indicated.

The germline CDR1 and CDR2 sequences are MDHEN and SYDVKM. The V end lost 10 bases, the J end lost 8 bases, and 21 bases lay between the germline ends. The CDR3 covers 14 residues. A word on this clonotype: Its antigen is unknown.

General observations from the study: HLA-C-restricted, CMV-specific TCR beta clonotypes were dominant ex vivo. Carriers of CMV plus the relevant HLA were identified by cumulative public TCR beta family frequency.

TCRdb redid the calling of the reads with MiXCR, one entry per CDR3 protein. This sample yields around 100,000 distinct CDR3 sequences, of which roughly 41% are seen a single time; roughly 70% belongs to the top ten. The sequence came from a human donor in good health (CMV status not recorded). Some clones in this sample may be carry-over from other donors' samples. Here the sequenced sample was CD8+ T cells from cultured PBMCs, taken from culture after CMV antigen stimulation. The J gene is TRBJ2-1, the V gene TRBV28; D uncertain. The CDR3 DNA reads TGTGCCACCGAAACCGAGAACTATGTCGATGAGCAGTTCTTC. Residues: CATETENYVDEQFF.